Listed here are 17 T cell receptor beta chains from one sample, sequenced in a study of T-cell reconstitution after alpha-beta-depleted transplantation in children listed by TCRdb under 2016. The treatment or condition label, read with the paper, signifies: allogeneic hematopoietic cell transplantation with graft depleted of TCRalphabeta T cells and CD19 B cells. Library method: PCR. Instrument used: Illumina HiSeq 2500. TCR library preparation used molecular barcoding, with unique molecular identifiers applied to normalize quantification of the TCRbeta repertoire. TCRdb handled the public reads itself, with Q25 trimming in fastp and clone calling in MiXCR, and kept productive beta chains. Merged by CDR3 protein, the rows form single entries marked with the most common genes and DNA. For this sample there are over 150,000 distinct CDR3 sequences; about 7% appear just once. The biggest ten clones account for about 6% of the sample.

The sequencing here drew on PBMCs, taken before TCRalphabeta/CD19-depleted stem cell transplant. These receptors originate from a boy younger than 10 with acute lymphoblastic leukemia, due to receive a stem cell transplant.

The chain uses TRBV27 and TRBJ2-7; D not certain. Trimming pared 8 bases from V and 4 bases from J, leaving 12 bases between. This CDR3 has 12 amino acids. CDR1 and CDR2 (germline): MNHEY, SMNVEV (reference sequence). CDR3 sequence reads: CASCFIPYEQYF. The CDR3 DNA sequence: TGTGCCAGCTGCTTTATCCCTTACGAGCAGTACTTC.

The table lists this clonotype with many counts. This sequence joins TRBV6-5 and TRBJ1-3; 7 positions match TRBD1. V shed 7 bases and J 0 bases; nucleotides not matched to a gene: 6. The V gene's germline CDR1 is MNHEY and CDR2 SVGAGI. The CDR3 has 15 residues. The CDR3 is CASISRGVSGNTIYF. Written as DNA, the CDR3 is TGTGCCAGCATATCCAGGGGGGTCTCTGGAAACACCATATATTTT.

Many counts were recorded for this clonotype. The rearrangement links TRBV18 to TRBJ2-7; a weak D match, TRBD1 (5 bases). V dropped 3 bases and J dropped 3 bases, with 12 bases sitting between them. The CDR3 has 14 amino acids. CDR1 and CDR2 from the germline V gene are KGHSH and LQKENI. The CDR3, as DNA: TGTGCCAGCTCACCTCCCGGACACTTCTACGAGCAGTACTTC. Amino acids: CASSPPGHFYEQYF.

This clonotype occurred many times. The CDR3 is CASTLMAGGKETQYF. DNA for the CDR3: TGCGCCAGCACCCTAATGGCGGGGGGGAAAGAGACCCAGTACTTC. The chain employs TRBV5-1 and TRBJ2-5; TRBD2 matches at 9 bases. CDR1 SGHRS and CDR2 YFSETQ come from the germline V gene. J was trimmed by 3 bases and V by 6 bases; bases with no gene match: 9. This CDR3 comprises 15 residues.

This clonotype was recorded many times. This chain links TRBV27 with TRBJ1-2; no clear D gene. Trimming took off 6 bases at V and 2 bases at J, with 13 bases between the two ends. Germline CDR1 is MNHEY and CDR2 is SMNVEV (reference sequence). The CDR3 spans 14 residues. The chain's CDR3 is CASSISRTNYGYTF. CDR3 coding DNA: TGTGCCAGCAGCATTTCGAGGACCAACTATGGCTACACCTTC.

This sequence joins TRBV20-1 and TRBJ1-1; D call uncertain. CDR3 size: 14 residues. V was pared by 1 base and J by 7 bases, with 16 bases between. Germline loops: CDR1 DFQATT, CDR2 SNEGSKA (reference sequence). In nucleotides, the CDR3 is TGCAGTGCTAGAGCTGGGGAAGGGATGGGTGAAGCTTTCTTT. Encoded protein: CSARAGEGMGEAFF.

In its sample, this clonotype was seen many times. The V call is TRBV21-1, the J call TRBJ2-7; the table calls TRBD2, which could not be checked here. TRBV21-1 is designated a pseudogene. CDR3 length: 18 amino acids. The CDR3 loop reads CASSIIRTSGTAAYEQYF. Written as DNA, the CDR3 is TGTGCCAGCAGCATCATTCGGACTAGCGGGACTGCAGCCTACGAGCAGTACTTC.

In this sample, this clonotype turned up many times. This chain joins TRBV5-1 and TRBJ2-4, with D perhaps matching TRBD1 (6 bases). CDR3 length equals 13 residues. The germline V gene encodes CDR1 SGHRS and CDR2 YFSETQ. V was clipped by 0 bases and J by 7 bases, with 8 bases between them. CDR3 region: CASSLDRVNIQYF. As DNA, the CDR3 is TGCGCCAGCAGCTTGGACAGGGTGAACATTCAGTACTTC.

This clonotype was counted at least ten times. The CDR3 here is CSVEDIQGLAYTQYF. The CDR3 DNA is TGCAGCGTTGAAGATATTCAGGGTTTGGCATATACGCAGTATTTT. This rearrangement joins TRBV29-1 to TRBJ2-3, with a weak D call TRBD1 (5 bases). The germline gives CDR1 SQVTM, CDR2 ANQGSEA. Trimming took off 0 bases at V and 7 bases at J, with 17 bases between the two ends. The length of the CDR3 is 15 residues.

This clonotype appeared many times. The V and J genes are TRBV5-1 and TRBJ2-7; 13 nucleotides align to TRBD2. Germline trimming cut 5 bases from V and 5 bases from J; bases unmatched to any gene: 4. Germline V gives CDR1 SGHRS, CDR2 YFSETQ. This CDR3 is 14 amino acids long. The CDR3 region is CASSFGLAGDEQYF. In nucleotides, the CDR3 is TGCGCCAGCAGTTTTGGACTAGCGGGAGACGAGCAGTACTTC.

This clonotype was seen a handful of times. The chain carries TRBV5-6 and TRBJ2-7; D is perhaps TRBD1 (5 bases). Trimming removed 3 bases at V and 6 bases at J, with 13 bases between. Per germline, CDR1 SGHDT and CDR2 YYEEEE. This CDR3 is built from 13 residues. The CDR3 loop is CASSSVRQREQYF. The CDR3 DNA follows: TGTGCCAGCAGCTCGGTAAGACAGCGCGAGCAGTACTTC.

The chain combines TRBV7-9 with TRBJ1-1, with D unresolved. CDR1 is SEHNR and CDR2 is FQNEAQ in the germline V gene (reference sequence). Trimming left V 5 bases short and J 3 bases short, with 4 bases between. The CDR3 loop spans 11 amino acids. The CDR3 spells CASSIDTEAFF. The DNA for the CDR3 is TGTGCCAGCAGCATCGACACTGAAGCTTTCTTT.

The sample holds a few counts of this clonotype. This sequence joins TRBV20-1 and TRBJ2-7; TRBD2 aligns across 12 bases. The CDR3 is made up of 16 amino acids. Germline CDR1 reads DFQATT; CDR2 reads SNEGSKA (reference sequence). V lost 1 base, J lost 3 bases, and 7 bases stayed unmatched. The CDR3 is CSARALKLAGGYEQYF. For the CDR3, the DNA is TGCAGTGCTAGAGCTCTAAAACTAGCGGGAGGCTACGAGCAGTACTTC.

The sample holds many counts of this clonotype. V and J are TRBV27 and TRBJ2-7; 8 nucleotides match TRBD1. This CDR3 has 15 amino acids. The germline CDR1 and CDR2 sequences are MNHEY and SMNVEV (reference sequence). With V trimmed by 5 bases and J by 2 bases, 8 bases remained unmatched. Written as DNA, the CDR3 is TGTGCCAGCAGTCTCCTCCTGGACAGGGCCTACGAGCAGTACTTC. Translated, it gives CASSLLLDRAYEQYF.

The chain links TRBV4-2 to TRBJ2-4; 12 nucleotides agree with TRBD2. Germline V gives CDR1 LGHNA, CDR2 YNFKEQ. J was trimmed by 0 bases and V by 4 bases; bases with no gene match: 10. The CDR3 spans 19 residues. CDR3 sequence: CASSPLRGTSGLAKNIQYF. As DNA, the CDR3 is TGTGCCAGCAGCCCCCTAAGGGGGACTAGCGGGCTAGCCAAAAACATTCAGTACTTC.

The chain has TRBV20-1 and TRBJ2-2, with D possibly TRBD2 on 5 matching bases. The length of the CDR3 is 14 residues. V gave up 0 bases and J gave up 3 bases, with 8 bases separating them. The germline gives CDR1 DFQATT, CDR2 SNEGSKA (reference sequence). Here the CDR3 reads CSARDMRDTGELFF. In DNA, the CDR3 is TGCAGTGCTAGAGATATGCGGGACACCGGGGAGCTGTTTTTT.

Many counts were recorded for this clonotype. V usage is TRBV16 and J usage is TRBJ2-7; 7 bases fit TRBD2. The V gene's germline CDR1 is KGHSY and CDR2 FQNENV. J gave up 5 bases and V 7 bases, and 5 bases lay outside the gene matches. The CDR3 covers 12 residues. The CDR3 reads CASIGGSNEQYF. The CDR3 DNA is TGTGCCAGCATTGGCGGGAGCAACGAGCAGTACTTC.